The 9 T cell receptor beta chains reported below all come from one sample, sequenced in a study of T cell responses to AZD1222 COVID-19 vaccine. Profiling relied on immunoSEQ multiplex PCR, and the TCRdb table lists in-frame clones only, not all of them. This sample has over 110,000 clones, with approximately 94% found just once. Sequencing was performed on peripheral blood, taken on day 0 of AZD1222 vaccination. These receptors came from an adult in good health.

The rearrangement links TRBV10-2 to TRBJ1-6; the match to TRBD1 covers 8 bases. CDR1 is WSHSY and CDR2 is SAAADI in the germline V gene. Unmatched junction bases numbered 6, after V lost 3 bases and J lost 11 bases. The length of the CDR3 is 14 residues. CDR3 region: CASSDRDRLPPLHF. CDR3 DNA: TGCGCCAGCAGTGACCGGGACAGGCTCCCACCCCTCCACTTT.

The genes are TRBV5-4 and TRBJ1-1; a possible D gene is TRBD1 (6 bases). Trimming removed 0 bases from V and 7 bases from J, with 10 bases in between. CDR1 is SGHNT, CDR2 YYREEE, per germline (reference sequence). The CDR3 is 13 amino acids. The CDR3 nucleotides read TGTGCCAGCAGCTTGGGGGGGACACTTGAAGCTTTCTTT. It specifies CASSLGGTLEAFF.

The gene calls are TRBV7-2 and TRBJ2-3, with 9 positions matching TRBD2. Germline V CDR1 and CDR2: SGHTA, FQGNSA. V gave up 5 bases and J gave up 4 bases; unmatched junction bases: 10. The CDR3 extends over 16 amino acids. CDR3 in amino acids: CASSLWAGGRPDTQYF. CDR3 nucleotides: TGTGCCAGCAGCCTTTGGGCGGGAGGGCGCCCAGATACGCAGTATTTT.

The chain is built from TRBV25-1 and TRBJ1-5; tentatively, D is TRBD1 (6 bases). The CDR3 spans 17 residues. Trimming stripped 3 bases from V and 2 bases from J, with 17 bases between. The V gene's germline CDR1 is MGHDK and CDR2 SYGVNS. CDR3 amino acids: CASSETTGLGGNQPQHF. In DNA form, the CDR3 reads TGTGCCAGCAGTGAGACCACAGGGCTCGGAGGCAATCAGCCCCAGCATTTT.

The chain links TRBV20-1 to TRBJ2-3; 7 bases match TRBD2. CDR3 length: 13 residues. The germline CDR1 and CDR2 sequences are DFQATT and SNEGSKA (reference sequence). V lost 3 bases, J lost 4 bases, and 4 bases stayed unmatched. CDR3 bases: TGCAGTGCTAGTATAGCGGGCTCAGATACGCAGTATTTT. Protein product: CSASIAGSDTQYF.

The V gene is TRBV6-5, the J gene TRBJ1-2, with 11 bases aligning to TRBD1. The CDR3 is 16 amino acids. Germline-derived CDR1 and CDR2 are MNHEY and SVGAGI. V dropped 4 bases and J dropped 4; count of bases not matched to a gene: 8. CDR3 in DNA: TGTGCCAGCAGTTGGGACAGGGGGGGTGCGGGCTATGGCTACACCTTC. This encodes CASSWDRGGAGYGYTF.

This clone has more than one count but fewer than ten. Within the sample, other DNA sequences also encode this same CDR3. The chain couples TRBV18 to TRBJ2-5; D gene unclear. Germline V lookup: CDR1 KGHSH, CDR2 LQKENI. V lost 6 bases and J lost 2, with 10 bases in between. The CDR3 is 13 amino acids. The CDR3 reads CASSPLGQETQYF. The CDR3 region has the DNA TGTGCCAGCTCCCCCCTTGGGCAAGAGACCCAGTACTTC.

Written as DNA, the CDR3 is TGTGCCAGCAGCTGGCGGGGGGACGAGACCCAGTACTTC. It is translated as CASSWRGDETQYF. This chain connects TRBV3-1 (or the pseudogene TRBV3-2) to TRBJ2-5, with 8 bases fitting TRBD2. The CDR3 spans 13 residues. Trimming took 5 bases from V and 5 from J; bases not matched to a gene: 4. The germline CDR1 and CDR2 sequences are LGHDT and YNNKEL (reference sequence).

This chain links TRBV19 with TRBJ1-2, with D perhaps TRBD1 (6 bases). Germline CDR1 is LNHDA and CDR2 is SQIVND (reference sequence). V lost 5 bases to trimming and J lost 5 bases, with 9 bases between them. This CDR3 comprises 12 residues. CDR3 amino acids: CASSVQGYGYTF. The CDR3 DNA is TGTGCCAGTAGTGTCCAGGGGTATGGCTACACCTTC.